Listed below are T cell receptor beta chains from one sample, sequenced in a study of Graves' ophthalmopathy and Graves' hyperthyroidism. Each CDR3 protein gets one entry after TCRdb re-called the multiplex PCR reads with MiXCR. The data show around 600,000 distinct CDR3 sequences, with roughly 41% seen just once and over 2.5% held by the top ten. The source material was peripheral blood. The receptor source for this set is an adult man with Graves' ophthalmopathy. Both conserved end residues are part of each CDR3. D genes are given only for firm matches. Clone size appears in some rows only: once, few, many, or a class for an expanded clone.

>many|TRBD1|TRBV7-3|TRBJ1-2
TGTGCCAGCAGCTCCGGGACAGGGGTGGCTTCCTACACCTTC
CASSSGTGVASYTF
>many|NA|TRBV6-6|TRBJ1-1
TGTGCCAGCAGCGAGGGGAACACTGAAGCTTTCTTT
CASSEGNTEAFF
>NA|NA|TRBV7-2|TRBJ2-7
TGTGCCAGCAGCTTAGCGGACGGTTTAGAGCAGTACTTC
CASSLADGLEQYF
>NA|TRBD1|TRBV2|TRBJ2-5
TGTGCCAGCAGTCTGCGAGCGACAGGGGGCGGTGAGACCCAGTACTTC
CASSLRATGGGETQYF
>many|NA|TRBV11-2|TRBJ1-6
TGTGCCAGCAGCTTGGGACGAACTGGGGGTTCACCCCTCCACTTT
CASSLGRTGGSPLHF
>NA|NA|TRBV5-5|TRBJ1-3
TGCGCCAGCAGCCAAGGTCCCGGCCGCTCTGGAAACACCATATATTTT
CASSQGPGRSGNTIYF
>NA|TRBD1|TRBV6-6|TRBJ2-2
TGTGCCAGCGAAGACAGGGGCTGGAACACCGGGGAGCTGTTTTTT
CASEDRGWNTGELFF
>NA|NA|TRBV12-5|TRBJ1-2
TGTGCTAGTGGTTTGATATGGCAGTTTAACTATGGCTACACCTTC
CASGLIWQFNYGYTF
>few|NA|TRBV10-3|TRBJ1-2
TGTGCCAGCAGTTACTCGCAGGGACCAGTGGGGCCCTATGGCTACACCTTC
CASSYSQGPVGPYGYTF
>many|TRBD1|TRBV29-1|TRBJ1-1
TGCAGCGCAGGGGGCCTGGACACTGAAGCTTTCTTT
CSAGGLDTEAFF
>few|TRBD1|TRBV10-3|TRBJ1-4
TGTGCCAGCAGTCTATACAGGGGTGCAACTAATGAAAAACTGTTTTTT
CASSLYRGATNEKLFF
>few|NA|TRBV20-1|TRBJ1-1
TGCAGTGCTATTCCCGGAGGACAGTACACTGAAGCTTTCTTT
CSAIPGGQYTEAFF
>many|NA|TRBV2|TRBJ1-1
TGTGCCAGCAGTGGACAGGCGACGACCCCCTTT
CASSGQATTPF
>many|NA|TRBV2|TRBJ2-7
TGTGCCAGCAGTGACACGGGACACTACGAGCAGTACTTC
CASSDTGHYEQYF
>NA|TRBD1|TRBV4-1|TRBJ1-1
TGCGCCAGCAGCCGAGGGACAGGGTCGAACACTGAAGCTTTCTTT
CASSRGTGSNTEAFF
>many|TRBD1|TRBV7-9|TRBJ2-7
TGTGCCAGCAGCGATACCGGGACAGGGGGCGTTCGGCAGTACTTC
CASSDTGTGGVRQYF
>NA|NA|TRBV13|TRBJ2-5
TGTGCCAGCAGTCCTTTGACTATAGAGACCCAGTACTTC
CASSPLTIETQYF
>NA|NA|TRBV25-1|TRBJ2-2
TGTGCCAGCAGCCTCGGGACAAAGAACACCGGGGAGCTGTTTTTT
CASSLGTKNTGELFF
>many|NA|TRBV12-3/TRBV12-4|TRBJ2-6
TGTGCCAGCAGTTTATGGGGAGGAGCCGGGTACTCTGGGGCCAACGTCCTGACTTTC
CASSLWGGAGYSGANVLTF
>NA|TRBD1|TRBV10-2|TRBJ2-7
TGCGCCGCCTCCGGCCTCGGACAGGGTGACTACGAGCAGTACTTC
CAASGLGQGDYEQYF